A single sample is the source of the 28 T cell receptor beta chains below, sequenced in a study of CD8+CD57+ T cells in acquired aplastic anemia (dated by TCRdb to about 2018). Patients chosen for sequencing had shown expansion of CD8+CD57+ cells by flow cytometry. This sample was sequenced with an Illumina HiSeq 2000. Genomic DNA was used as template for profiling of TCR beta VDJ combinations and CDR3 sequences. TCRdb itself trimmed the public reads at Q25 with fastp, ran MiXCR and retained productive beta chains. Entries that share a CDR3 protein sequence are merged under the most common genes and DNA. In this sample the table shows approximately 100,000 distinct CDR3 sequences, around 70% of which occur a single time. The ten largest clones take up around three fifths of the sample. The sequenced material came from sorted CD4+, CD8+, or CD8+CD57+ T cells (not recorded which) from PBMCs. Every receptor here comes from a human donor with aplastic anemia.

The rearrangement uses TRBV6-2 or TRBV6-3 and TRBJ2-2, with 8 nucleotides matching TRBD1. The germline gives CDR1 MNHEY, CDR2 SVGEGT. The V segment lost 2 bases and the J segment 1 base; nucleotides outside the gene matches: 18. The CDR3 consists of 21 residues. This CDR3 is CASSYHAWFSLGQENTGELFF. The CDR3 region has the DNA TGTGCCAGCAGTTACCATGCTTGGTTTAGTTTGGGACAGGAGAACACCGGGGAGCTGTTTTTT.

The chain is built from TRBV5-1 and TRBJ1-1; 11 bases are a match to TRBD1. Germline CDR1 SGHRS, CDR2 YFSETQ. Germline trimming cut 5 bases from V and 4 bases from J; bases unmatched to any gene: 4. CDR3 size: 14 residues. CDR3 region: CASSWDRGVTEAFF. As DNA, the CDR3 is TGCGCCAGCAGTTGGGACAGGGGGGTCACTGAAGCTTTCTTT.

The rearrangement joins TRBV7-9 to TRBJ1-1, with TRBD1 identical over 8 bases. The trim removed 10 bases at V and 3 bases at J, leaving 1 base unmatched. The CDR3 spans 11 residues. The germline gives CDR1 SEHNR, CDR2 FQNEAQ (reference sequence). As DNA, the CDR3 is TGTGCCACACAGGGGGACACTGAAGCTTTCTTT. This translates into CATQGDTEAFF.

This chain connects TRBV24-1 to TRBJ2-1; D remains ambiguous. CDR1 and CDR2 from the germline V gene are KGHDR and SFDVKD. V lost 4 bases and J 5 bases, leaving 14 bases between the germline ends. The CDR3 length is 15 residues. The CDR3 sequence: CATSDPRGGDNEQFF. In DNA, the CDR3 is TGTGCCACCAGTGACCCGCGCGGCGGAGACAATGAGCAGTTCTTC.

About this clonotype: One end of the junction varies from germline; a read error may be responsible. The genes are TRBV12-3 or TRBV12-4 and TRBJ2-1, with a tentative D call TRBD2 (5 bases). This CDR3 is 15 amino acids long. The CDR3 protein is CASSLGSGSYNEQFF. DNA for the CDR3: TGTGCCAGCAGCTTAGGCAGCGGCTCCTACAATGAGCAGTTCTTC.

This clonotype has at least ten counts. The CDR3 region has the DNA TGCAGTGCTAGAGGGGGGGTTCCTGGGATCCCCTCCTACAATGAGCAGTTCTTC. Residues: CSARGGVPGIPSYNEQFF. The chain couples TRBV20-1 to TRBJ2-1, with D possibly TRBD2 on 6 matching bases. Trimming removed 1 base from V and 0 bases from J, with 19 bases in between. Germline assignment: CDR1 DFQATT and CDR2 SNEGSKA (reference sequence). This CDR3 comprises 18 residues.

The rearrangement uses TRBV20-1 and TRBJ1-2; possible D gene TRBD1, 6 bases. The CDR3 is 14 residues long. Between the trimmed V and J ends, which lost 4 bases and 3 bases, there was a span of 15 bases. Germline loops: CDR1 DFQATT, CDR2 SNEGSKA (reference sequence). CDR3 DNA sequence: TGCAGTGCTACCCCGGACAGCAGGCACTATGGCTACACCTTC. Encoded protein: CSATPDSRHYGYTF.

The chain joins TRBV7-9 to TRBJ2-5; D might be TRBD1 (5 bases). The CDR3 spans 11 residues. V gave up 8 bases and J gave up 11 bases, with 15 bases separating them. Germline lookup yields CDR1 SEHNR and CDR2 FQNEAQ (reference sequence). The CDR3 nucleotides are TGTGCCAGCCAGGGTGGACGGATTCAGTACTTC. As protein: CASQGGRIQYF.

This rearrangement joins TRBV24-1 to TRBJ2-5; D remains ambiguous. The CDR3 loop spans 15 amino acids. CDR1 and CDR2 (germline): KGHDR, SFDVKD. The germline V and J ends were trimmed by 4 bases and 2 bases, with 13 bases remaining between them. Written as DNA, the CDR3 is TGTGCCACCAGTGAGAGGTCAAGCAATCAAGAGACCCAGTACTTC. Encoded protein: CATSERSSNQETQYF.

This clonotype has just one count. The chain employs TRBV19 and TRBJ1-3, with D perhaps TRBD1 (5 bases). The CDR3 contains 15 residues. V dropped 1 base and J dropped 2 bases, with 9 bases sitting between them. Germline CDR1 is LNHDA and CDR2 is SQIVND (reference sequence). DNA for the CDR3: TGTGCCAGTAGTATAGCTCCGGACACTGGAAACACCATATATTTT. Protein sequence: CASSIAPDTGNTIYF.

The V gene is TRBV29-1, the J gene TRBJ1-2; D not resolved. Germline CDR1 is SQVTM and CDR2 is ANQGSEA. The ends were cut back, 2 bases at V and 9 bases at J, with 16 bases in the middle. This CDR3 contains 13 residues. The CDR3: CSVEMRKKVSYTF. The CDR3 coding sequence is TGCAGCGTTGAAATGAGGAAAAAAGTAAGCTACACCTTC.

The chain is built from TRBV5-6 and TRBJ1-5; 7 positions match TRBD1. V dropped 5 bases and J dropped 2; count of bases not matched to a gene: 4. CDR1 and CDR2 (germline): SGHDT, YYEEEE. This CDR3 comprises 14 residues. The CDR3: CASSSGTGNQPQHF. The CDR3 DNA reads TGTGCCAGCAGTTCCGGGACAGGCAATCAGCCCCAGCATTTT.

The table lists this clonotype with a count of one. The chain joins TRBV7-2 to TRBJ2-2, with 8 bases aligning to TRBD1. V lost 7 bases and J lost 5; bases outside the gene matches: 9. Germline CDR1 reads SGHTA; CDR2 reads FQGNSA. This CDR3 has 15 amino acids. DNA for the CDR3: TGTGCCAGCACCCTAGGACAGGGTTGGACCGGGGAGCTGTTTTTT. Translating it yields CASTLGQGWTGELFF.

J is TRBJ2-7 and V is TRBV10-3; D call uncertain. The CDR3 extends over 15 amino acids. In germline, CDR1 is ENHRY, CDR2 SYGVKD. V shed 6 bases and J shed 4 bases, with 19 bases lying between them. The CDR3 nucleotides are TGTGCCATCAGGGACCAATCCGGGCCCTCATACGAGCAGTACTTC. The encoded protein is CAIRDQSGPSYEQYF.

Worth noting for this clonotype: A read error may produce the germline difference seen at one junction end. The rearrangement uses TRBV2 and TRBJ1-1; D ambiguous. Germline V gene data show CDR1 as SNHLY and CDR2 as FYNNEI. The CDR3 contains 13 residues. DNA for the CDR3: TGTGCCAGCAGTGTTTACATGAACACTGATGCTTTCTTT. Amino acid sequence: CASSVYMNTDAFF. The full variable domain, its missing parts supplied by reference TRBV2 and TRBJ1-1, is EPEVTQTPSHQVTQMGQEVILRCVPISNHLYFYWYRQILGQKVEFLVSFYNNEISEKSEIFDDQFSVERPDGSNFTLKIRSTKLEDSAMYFCASSVYMNTDAFFGQGTRLTVV.

This clonotype was counted a few times. The rearrangement joins TRBV20-1 to TRBJ2-2; a weak D match, TRBD2 (5 bases). The CDR3 runs 13 residues. Trimming cost V 2 bases and J 7 bases, with 11 bases left between them. Per the germline V gene, CDR1 is DFQATT and CDR2 is SNEGSKA (reference sequence). The CDR3 sequence: CSARPLASGELFF. As DNA, the CDR3 is TGCAGTGCTAGACCTTTAGCGAGCGGGGAGCTGTTTTTT.

The V gene is TRBV10-3, the J gene TRBJ2-6; TRBD2 is a possible D gene (6 bases). CDR3 length equals 14 residues. Trimming stripped 10 bases from V and 2 bases from J, with 12 bases between. Germline V CDR1 and CDR2: ENHRY, SYGVKD. The CDR3 sequence is CASKEGPGANVLTF. DNA for the CDR3: TGTGCCAGCAAGGAGGGCCCTGGGGCCAACGTCCTGACTTTC.

This clonotype was detected only once. The CDR3 spells CASSPGRTLTGELFF. For the CDR3, the DNA is TGTGCCAGCAGCCCGGGACGGACACTCACCGGGGAGCTGTTTTTT. The chain joins TRBV2 to TRBJ2-2; D tentatively reads TRBD1 or TRBD2 (5 bases each). V gave up 6 bases and J gave up 4 bases, with 15 bases separating them. The CDR3 runs 15 residues. Germline CDR1 SNHLY, CDR2 FYNNEI. Full variable domain (rest looked up from reference TRBV2 and TRBJ2-2): EPEVTQTPSHQVTQMGQEVILRCVPISNHLYFYWYRQILGQKVEFLVSFYNNEISEKSEIFDDQFSVERPDGSNFTLKIRSTKLEDSAMYFCASSPGRTLTGELFFGEGSRLTVL.

The chain employs TRBV15 and TRBJ2-7, with TRBD1 matching over 10 bases. The CDR3 extends over 17 amino acids. With 10 bases clipped from V and 4 bases from J, the junction kept 19 bases outside the gene matches. Germline V lookup: CDR1 LNHNV, CDR2 YYDKDF (reference sequence). The CDR3 here is CAIQDRGLYGGTYEQYF. CDR3 nucleotides: TGTGCCATTCAGGACAGGGGGTTGTATGGCGGAACTTACGAGCAGTACTTC.

The V call is TRBV16, the J call TRBJ2-7, with TRBD1 as a possible D gene (5 bases). Germline-derived CDR1 and CDR2 are KGHSY and FQNENV. The CDR3 is 14 amino acids. The V and J ends lost 0 bases and 2 bases respectively, with 8 bases between them. The CDR3: CASSQSRTTYEQYF. CDR3 bases: TGTGCCAGCAGCCAATCAAGGACAACCTACGAGCAGTACTTC.

The chain recombines TRBV6-2 or TRBV6-3 with TRBJ2-2; 13 bases agree with TRBD2. CDR3 length equals 22 residues. After removal of 2 bases from V and 4 bases from J, the junction contained 19 bases not matched to a gene. Looked up from germline, CDR1 is MNHEY and CDR2 is SVGEGT. This CDR3 is CASSYRAIYHTGTSGTTGELFF. DNA for the CDR3: TGTGCCAGCAGTTACCGCGCTATCTACCACACGGGGACTAGCGGGACCACCGGGGAGCTGTTTTTT.

The rearrangement uses TRBV5-1 and TRBJ2-3; 10 bases map to TRBD2. Germline V CDR1 and CDR2: SGHRS, YFSETQ. Trimming at V came to 0 bases and at J to 3 bases, leaving 7 bases not matched to a gene. This CDR3 comprises 17 residues. The CDR3 sequence is CASSLGIAGGGTDTQYF. For the CDR3, the DNA is TGCGCCAGCAGCTTGGGGATAGCGGGGGGAGGAACAGATACGCAGTATTTT. Full variable domain (remainder filled in from reference TRBV5-1 and TRBJ2-3): KAGVTQTPRYLIKTRGQQVTLSCSPISGHRSVSWYQQTPGQGLQFLFEYFSETQRNKGNFPGRFSGRQFSNSRSEMNVSTLELGDSALYLCASSLGIAGGGTDTQYFGPGTRLTVL.

The chain's CDR3 is CSAKRDVNEKLFF. DNA for the CDR3: TGCAGTGCTAAGCGGGATGTTAATGAAAAACTGTTTTTT. The chain carries TRBV20-1 and TRBJ1-4; no clear D gene. The V end was cut by 4 bases, the J end by 4 bases, with 10 bases between. This CDR3 contains 13 residues. CDR1 is DFQATT, CDR2 SNEGSKA, per germline (reference sequence).

This sequence joins TRBV20-1 and TRBJ1-2; no clear D gene. The CDR3 runs to 11 residues. Germline V lookup: CDR1 DFQATT, CDR2 SNEGSKA (reference sequence). The V end lost 4 bases, the J end lost 5 bases, and 8 bases lay between the germline ends. The CDR3 is CSANKEYGYTF. As DNA, the CDR3 is TGCAGTGCTAACAAGGAGTATGGCTACACCTTC.

V gene TRBV29-1 combines with J gene TRBJ2-3, with D uncertain. Per germline, CDR1 SQVTM and CDR2 ANQGSEA. V shed 4 bases and J shed 0 bases, with 14 bases lying between them. CDR3 length: 15 amino acids. This CDR3 reads CSVVLTHSSTDTQYF. The CDR3 coding sequence is TGCAGCGTTGTATTGACTCATAGTAGCACAGATACGCAGTATTTT.

This clonotype was recorded at least ten times. This chain links TRBV25-1 with TRBJ2-7; D is undetermined. This CDR3 region has 13 residues. Germline V gene lookup returns CDR1 MGHDK and CDR2 SYGVNS. Deletions cut 3 bases from V and 0 bases from J, with 6 bases between. CDR3 protein: CASSEEYSYEQYF. For the CDR3, the DNA is TGTGCCAGCAGTGAGGAGTACTCCTACGAGCAGTACTTC.

This clonotype has just a few counts. The V gene is TRBV20-1, the J gene TRBJ1-1, with 7 bases matching TRBD1. After removal of 3 bases from V and 5 bases from J, the junction contained 9 bases not matched to a gene. The CDR3 is made up of 14 amino acids. From germline, CDR1 is DFQATT and CDR2 SNEGSKA (reference sequence). CDR3 region: CSASRAQGVTEAFF. As DNA, the CDR3 is TGCAGTGCTAGTAGGGCCCAGGGGGTGACTGAAGCTTTCTTT.

The chain has TRBV24-1 and TRBJ2-7, with TRBD2 identical over 8 bases. After removal of 4 bases from V and 6 bases from J, the junction contained 4 bases not matched to a gene. This CDR3 contains 13 residues. CDR1 KGHDR and CDR2 SFDVKD come from the germline V gene. The CDR3 nucleotides are TGTGCCACCAGTGACCTCGGGGGGGGCGAGCAGTACTTC. Translation: CATSDLGGGEQYF.